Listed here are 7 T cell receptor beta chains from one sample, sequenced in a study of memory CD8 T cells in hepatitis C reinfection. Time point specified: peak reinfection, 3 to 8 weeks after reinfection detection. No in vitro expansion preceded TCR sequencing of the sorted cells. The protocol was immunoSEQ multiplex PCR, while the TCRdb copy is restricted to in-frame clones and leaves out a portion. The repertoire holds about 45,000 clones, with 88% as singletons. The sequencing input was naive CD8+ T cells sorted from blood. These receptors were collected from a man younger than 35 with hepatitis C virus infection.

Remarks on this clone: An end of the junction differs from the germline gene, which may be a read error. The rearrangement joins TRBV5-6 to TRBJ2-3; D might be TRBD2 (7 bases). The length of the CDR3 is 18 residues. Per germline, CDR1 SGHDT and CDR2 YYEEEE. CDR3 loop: CASSSLRGGGTSTGTQYF. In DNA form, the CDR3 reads TGTGCCAGCAGCTCGTTGAGGGGAGGGGGAACAAGCACAGGTACGCAGTATTTT. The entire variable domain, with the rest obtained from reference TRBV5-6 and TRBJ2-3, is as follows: DAGVTQSPTHLIKTRGQQVTLRCSPKSGHDTVSWYQQALGQGPQFIFQYYEEEERQRGNFPDRFSGHQFPNYSSELNVNALLLGDSALYLCASSSLRGGGTSTGTQYFGPGTRLTVL.

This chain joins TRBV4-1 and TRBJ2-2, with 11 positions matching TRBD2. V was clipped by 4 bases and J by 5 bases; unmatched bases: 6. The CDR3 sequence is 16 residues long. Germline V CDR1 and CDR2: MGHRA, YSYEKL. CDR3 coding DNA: TGCGCCAGCAGCCTTAGCGGGGGGGCGGAAACCGGGGAGCTGTTTTTT. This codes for CASSLSGGAETGELFF.

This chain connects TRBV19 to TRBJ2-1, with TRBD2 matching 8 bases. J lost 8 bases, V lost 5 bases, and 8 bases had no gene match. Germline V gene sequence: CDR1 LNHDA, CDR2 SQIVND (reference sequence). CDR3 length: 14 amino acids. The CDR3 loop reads CASSPSGSDDEQFF. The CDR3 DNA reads TGTGCCAGTAGTCCGAGCGGGAGTGACGATGAGCAGTTCTTC.

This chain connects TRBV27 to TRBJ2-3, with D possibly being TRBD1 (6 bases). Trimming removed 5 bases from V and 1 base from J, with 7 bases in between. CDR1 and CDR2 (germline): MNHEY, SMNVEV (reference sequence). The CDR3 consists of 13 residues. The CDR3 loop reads CASSNRGTDTQYF. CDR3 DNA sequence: TGTGCCAGCAGTAACAGGGGCACAGATACGCAGTATTTT.

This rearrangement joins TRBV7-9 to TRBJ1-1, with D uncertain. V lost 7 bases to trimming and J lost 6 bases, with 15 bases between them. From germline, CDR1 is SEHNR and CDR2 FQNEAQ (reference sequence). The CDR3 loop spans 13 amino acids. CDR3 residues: CASTRAGSPEAFF. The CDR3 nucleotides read TGTGCCAGCACCCGGGCCGGGAGCCCTGAAGCTTTCTTT. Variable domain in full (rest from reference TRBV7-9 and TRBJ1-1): DTGVSQNPRHKITKRGQNVTFRCDPISEHNRLYWYRQTLGQGPEFLTYFQNEAQLEKSRLLSDRFSAERPKGSFSTLEIQRTEQGDSAMYLCASTRAGSPEAFFGQGTRLTVV.

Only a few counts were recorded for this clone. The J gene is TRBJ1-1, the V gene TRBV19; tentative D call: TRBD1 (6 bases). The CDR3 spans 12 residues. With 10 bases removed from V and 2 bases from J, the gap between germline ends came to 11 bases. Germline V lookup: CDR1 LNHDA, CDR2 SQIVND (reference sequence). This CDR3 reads CATIQGNTEAFF. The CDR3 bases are TGTGCCACGATACAGGGCAACACTGAAGCTTTCTTT. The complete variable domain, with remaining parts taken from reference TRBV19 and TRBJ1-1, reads DGGITQSPKYLFRKEGQNVTLSCEQNLNHDAMYWYRQDPGQGLRLIYYSQIVNDFQKGDIAEGYSVSREKKESFPLTVTSAQKNPTAFYLCATIQGNTEAFFGQGTRLTVV.

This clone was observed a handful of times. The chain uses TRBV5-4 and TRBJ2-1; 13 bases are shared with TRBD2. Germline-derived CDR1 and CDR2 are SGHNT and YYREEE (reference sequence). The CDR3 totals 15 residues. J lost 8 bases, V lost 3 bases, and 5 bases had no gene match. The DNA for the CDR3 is TGTGCCAGCAGCTCACTAGCGGGAGGGACCGATGAGCAGTTCTTC. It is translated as CASSSLAGGTDEQFF.